The subject of this entry is one TCR beta chain. The antigen remains unidentified. The source of the sample is a study of vaccination and CD4 T cells after COVID-19. Study-level information: Ranging from 14 to 241, the interval between dose two and post-vaccine sampling had a median of about 76 days.

Oncomine TCR Beta short-read sequencing was applied to DNA from cultured CD4+ T cells. TCRdb reprocessed the PCR reads via MiXCR and lists one record per CDR3 protein. This table has over 10,000 distinct CDR3 sequences, around 35% appearing once. The CDR3 totals 15 residues. Trimming took 2 bases from V and 3 from J, leaving 13 bases between them. Germline-derived CDR1 and CDR2 are MNHEY and SVGEGT. The treatment denotes: roughly ten-day PBMC culture with coronavirus spike peptide pools or control peptides (ViraFEST assay). The study's findings and limits: With convalescent patients, a median 86.3% of reactive clones emerged solely after vaccination.

The chain recombines TRBV6-2 or TRBV6-3 with TRBJ1-1; D uncertain. The origin of this receptor is a human donor with COVID-19. Sequences were obtained from cultured CD4+ T cells from blood. The CDR3 DNA follows: TGTGCCAGCAGTTACGGCGGGGTAAGGTACACTGAAGCTTTCTTT. As protein: CASSYGGVRYTEAFF.